This entry features one T cell receptor (beta chain) sequence. Its antigen specificity is not known. This specimen comes from a study of cytomegalovirus exposure and HLA in healthy donors (dated by TCRdb to about 2017). Some background on the complete study: In an earlier analysis of under 750 of the donors, under 300 Gb of sequence data and 117 million unique TCR beta sequences from 150 million to 200 million T cells were reported. An early release that covered 500 to 800 HLA-typed donors contained approximately 290 gigabases of sequencing data and around 85 million unique TCR sequences. Of the 398 genotyped donors, approximately 81% were placed in the genetic ancestry cluster associated with self-reported Caucasian donors. The study aimed to test whether cataloging public T cell receptors could reveal signatures of past pathogen exposure. Using immunosequencing, the study profiled T cell repertoires from 500 to 800 subjects and related those repertoires to cytomegalovirus serostatus. In addition to the first cohort of 666 subjects, a separate validation cohort of 100 to 150 different subjects was used. High-throughput TCR immunosequencing, statistical association of individual TCRs with disease status, and machine learning were combined to predict cytomegalovirus infection status. In a later analysis, previously published TCR beta repertoires from roughly 710 donors were re-analyzed and high-resolution HLA genotyping was added so that TCR occurrence patterns could be studied. The later analysis used no new phenotypic data to find candidate immune exposures, relying instead on TCR beta sequences and their occurrence across donors. In an earlier analysis of more than 550 of the donors, high-throughput TCR beta sequencing was used to judge whether each TCR beta V gene segment behaved as functional or pseudogenic. Donor age, sex, ethnicity and CMV serostatus were compiled alongside the repertoire data. A later genetic analysis took genome-wide SNP genotypes for about 55% of the roughly 670 donors and used that subset as a discovery cohort. Every discovery cohort repertoire had been produced on one sequencing platform. Both class I and class II loci were covered by HLA typing, at four-digit resolution. The number of typed donors differed by locus: 629-630 for A, B, C, DRB1 and DQB1; 522 for DQA1; 606 for DPA1; and approximately 450 for DPB1. Because of strong linkage in the cohort, 4 to 6 DR-DQ haplotypes were treated as single units for association and clustering. On average, around 240,000 unique TCR beta nucleotide sequences were sequenced per donor among a few hundred genotyped donors of the cohort, with roughly 18% of those sequences being non-productive.

Overall study results and their limits: Because HLA typing was unavailable for some donors at each locus, only the typed subset was used in association tests. In the study, some 160 TCR beta chains were listed as associated with cytomegalovirus. An association between a missense DCLRE1C variant and V-gene and J-gene trimming of TCR beta chains was found in a later genetic analysis and replicated in an independent cohort. It was suggested by the authors that the approach could potentially be generalized to other disease states and immunological phenotypes. A further reported finding was that TCR beta sequences accurately predicted the HLA-A and HLA-B alleles for most subjects in the first cohort. An earlier analysis of several hundred of the donors showed that most TCR beta V segments appeared in productive rearrangements either about 90% or about 30% of the time, which broadly matched IMGT annotations. Compared with the roughly 720-donor mean, donors in an Asian-associated ancestry cluster had fewer N-insertions in productive TCRs, according to a later genetic analysis. Presence/absence analyses assumed roughly uniform sequencing depth across donors, an assumption that may not hold. In a later analysis, most CMV-associated TCR beta chains were found to appear HLA-restricted, with HLA associations seemingly driven largely by CMV exposure. The only immune exposure information available for the cohort was CMV serostatus. Strong co-occurrence of HLA alleles, especially DR and DQ, made assigning TCR associations to individual alleles difficult. Three of the identified cytomegalovirus-associated TCR beta chains were confirmed in vitro to be specific for cytomegalovirus antigens. According to a later analysis, TCR association rates differed among HLA loci, with DRB1 alleles showing the most associated TCRs and HLA-C alleles showing the fewest. According to a later analysis, parvovirus B19, influenza, CMV and Epstein-Barr virus appeared linked to several top co-occurrence clusters. While some public TCRs were present in many individuals, most TCR sequences turned up only very rarely across donors. Correlated functional status among segregating V segments might reflect linkage disequilibrium, but an unknown experimental factor could not be ruled out. A cluster of highly shared sequence variants was judged likely to represent a technical artifact of the sequencing pipeline. In a later analysis, HLA-associated TCR beta chains were found to be more clonally expanded and to have lower generation probabilities than equally common non-associated chains. A later analysis associated around 16,000 TCR beta sequences with specific HLA alleles at a false discovery rate of 0.05. Because the 87-base-pair reads could not distinguish some IMGT-functional V segments, including TRBV6-2 and TRBV6-3, those segments were excluded. Some 15 rarely observed V segments, including chromosome 9 orphons, were excluded from the earlier analysis of a few hundred of the donors because counts were too low. The classifier was reported to diagnose cytomegalovirus status with high specificity and sensitivity in both the original cohort and the validation cohort. This cohort had only TCR beta chains sequenced, and the lack of alpha or paired-chain data limited which features could be detected.

The cohort comprised 666 healthy bone marrow donors. Cohort members were all nominally healthy when sampled, although unrecorded immune exposures were likely present. The donor tested CMV seronegative and was one of the 352 seronegative cohort members. Every donor gave a peripheral blood sample, and the peripheral blood mononuclear cells from that sample were used for TCR beta sequencing. Genomic DNA was extracted from the blood cell samples with the Qiagen DNeasy Blood Extraction Kit. From cysteine to phenylalanine, the CDR3 is 14 amino acids long. The entry retains the CDR3 DNA only, 42 bases that are in frame from base 1. The germline V gene (reference sequence) specifies LNHDA as CDR1 and SQIVND as CDR2. V loses 6 bases at its end and J loses 0 bases; junction bases beyond the gene matches: 2. The protocol used for the library was the immunoSEQ multiplex PCR assay. A mixture of 60 forward primers for TCR Vbeta segments and 13 reverse primers for TCR Jbeta segments was used in the multiplex PCR. The CDR3 region of rearranged TCR beta genes was amplified from genomic DNA with a multiplex PCR assay. The Illumina HiSeq System was used to sequence the amplified TCR beta libraries as 87-base-pair reads. The study's processing was this. A later analysis counted around 72 million unique TCR beta chains across the 666 repertoires, and approximately 11 million of these chains were shared by at least two donors. A nearest-neighbor algorithm error-corrected the raw reads and collapsed the reads into unique sequences, merging closely related sequences to remove PCR and sequencing errors. CDR3 sequences were aligned to IMGT reference sequences to assign V, D and J gene segments. For a sequence to be retained, a match of at least six nucleotides to both a V gene segment and a J gene segment was required. A rearrangement counted as productive if the CDR3 had no stop codons and remained in frame with V and J, and every other rearrangement counted as non-productive. Following IMGT convention, CDR3 was defined as the stretch from the second conserved V-encoded cysteine up to the conserved J-encoded phenylalanine. The earlier analysis of 500 to 750 of the donors excluded any sequence lacking an unambiguous match to a single V gene segment. An earlier analysis of fewer than 650 of the donors classified V segments as functional when productive rearrangements were above 56.7% and as segregating when the standard deviation between donors was above 5%. A statistical classification framework was built to diagnose cytomegalovirus status from the catalog of TCR beta chain sequences. In a later analysis, TCR nucleotide sequences were compared against IMGT/GENE-DB human TR gene sequences so that V and J genes could be assigned. Using the TCRdist pipeline, a later analysis assigned CDR3 sequences along with most-parsimonious VDJ recombination scenarios. In a later analysis, each TCR beta chain was defined by its CDR3 amino acid sequence together with its V-gene family, and reads without a unique V-gene family were excluded. In a later analysis, fewer than 600 highly shared, low-generation-probability nucleotide sequences were removed to address suspected cross-contamination and a sequencing artifact. A later analysis calculated a clonal expansion index for each public chain from normalized within-repertoire ranks of inferred template counts. A later analysis computed generation probabilities with a VDJ recombination model fitted to out-of-frame rearrangements, and checked the results against IGoR. In a later analysis, TCR-TCR, TCR-HLA and TCR-CMV co-occurrence was scored with hypergeometric tests, and a repertoire-size bias correction was applied to TCR pairs. To estimate false discovery rates, a later analysis permuted the HLA or CMV assignments 20 times. In a later analysis, co-occurring TCRs were grouped using DBSCAN, with TCRdist sequence similarity added in when clustering inside HLA-allele-positive subsets. Repertoires with fewer than 30,000 or more than 120,000 public chains were left out of co-occurrence clustering, as were four to six repertoires with anomalous nucleotide sharing. The clones in this table, taken by TCRdb from immuneACCESS, are in-frame only. Not every clone is retained; where verified, under half of the shortfall comes from an unresolved V gene, and the cause of the rest is unknown. For V, J and clone size, that table is used; D and trimming come from the DNA. The sample's own table lists around 97,000 clones. About 3% of the sample is taken by the ten largest.

The source is a man aged 40-49 years in good health and CMV-seronegative. The sequencing sample was made of PBMCs. The chain was built from TRBV19 and TRBJ1-3; the central 7 bases match TRBD1. The CDR3 protein is CASSWDSSGNTIYF. The DNA sequence reads TGTGCCAGTAGCTGGGACAGCTCTGGAAACACCATATATTTT.